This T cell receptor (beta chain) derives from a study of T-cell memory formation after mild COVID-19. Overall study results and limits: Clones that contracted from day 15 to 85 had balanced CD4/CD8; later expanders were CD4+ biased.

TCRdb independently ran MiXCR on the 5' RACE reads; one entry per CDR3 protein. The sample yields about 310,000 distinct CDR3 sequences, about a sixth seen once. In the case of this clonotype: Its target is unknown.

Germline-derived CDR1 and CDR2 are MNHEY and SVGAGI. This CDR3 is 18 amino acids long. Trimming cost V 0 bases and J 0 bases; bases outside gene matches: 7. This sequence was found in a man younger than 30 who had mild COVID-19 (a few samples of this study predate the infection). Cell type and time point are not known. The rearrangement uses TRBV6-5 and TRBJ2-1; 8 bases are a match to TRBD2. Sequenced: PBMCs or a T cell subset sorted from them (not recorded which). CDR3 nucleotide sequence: TGTGCCAGCAGTTACTCCTTCGAGAGCGGGAGCTCCTACAATGAGCAGTTCTTC. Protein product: CASSYSFESGSSYNEQFF.